One sample yielded the 17 T cell receptor beta chains listed below, sequenced in a study of cytomegalovirus exposure and HLA in healthy donors. The PCR had 60 Vbeta and 13 Jbeta primers. Assay: immunoSEQ multiplex PCR; the TCRdb copy retains only in-frame clones and omits some. The sample lists under 250,000 clones; about 80% were seen once. Specimen: PBMCs. These receptors were collected from a woman aged 25 to 39 in good health and CMV-seropositive.

In this sample, this clone turned up once. The chain recombines TRBV7-9 with TRBJ2-7; TRBD2 aligns across 10 bases. V was pared by 4 bases and J by 4 bases, with 4 bases of the junction left unmatched. CDR3 length equals 14 residues. Germline assignment: CDR1 SEHNR and CDR2 FQNEAQ (reference sequence). The DNA of the CDR3 is TGTGCCAGCAGCTCGCAGCGGGAGGGGTACGAGCAGTACTTC. This gives the protein CASSSQREGYEQYF. Full variable domain (missing parts from reference TRBV7-9 and TRBJ2-7): DTGVSQNPRHKITKRGQNVTFRCDPISEHNRLYWYRQTLGQGPEFLTYFQNEAQLEKSRLLSDRFSAERPKGSFSTLEIQRTEQGDSAMYLCASSSQREGYEQYFGPGTRLTVT.

The rearrangement uses TRBV6-5 and TRBJ2-1, with 9 bases lining up with TRBD1. Germline V CDR1 and CDR2: MNHEY, SVGAGI. Trimming removed 5 bases from V and 8 bases from J; junction bases left unmatched: 7. This CDR3 has 14 residues. CDR3 DNA: TGTGCCAGCAGTGAAACGGACAGGGGAGATGAGCAGTTCTTC. Protein sequence: CASSETDRGDEQFF.

CDR3 DNA sequence: TGTGCCTGGAGTCCCGGGACAGGGGACCAAGAGACCCAGTACTTC. It specifies CAWSPGTGDQETQYF. This chain links TRBV30 with TRBJ2-5; TRBD1 aligns across 10 bases. V gave up 2 bases and J gave up 0 bases; unmatched junction bases: 3. In germline, CDR1 is GTSNPN, CDR2 SVGIG (reference sequence). The CDR3 extends over 15 amino acids.

The rearrangement uses TRBV5-6 and TRBJ2-4, with unresolved D. Germline V CDR1 and CDR2: SGHDT, YYEEEE. This CDR3 is built from 14 residues. Trimming shortened V by 0 bases and J by 0 bases, and 4 bases separated the two germline ends. The CDR3 sequence is CASSLGVAKNIQYF. The CDR3, as DNA: TGTGCCAGCAGCTTGGGAGTAGCCAAAAACATTCAGTACTTC.

CDR3 loop: CASSFDRATGELFF. CDR3 in DNA: TGTGCCAGCAGCTTCGACAGGGCCACCGGGGAGCTGTTTTTT. The V gene is TRBV7-2, the J gene TRBJ2-2; 7 nucleotides align to TRBD1. CDR1 is SGHTA, CDR2 FQGNSA, per germline. V lost 3 bases to trimming and J lost 4 bases; unmatched junction nucleotides: 2. The CDR3 sequence is 14 residues long.

V is TRBV2 and J is TRBJ1-1; D may be TRBD1 (5 bases). Trimming stripped 8 bases from V and 0 bases from J, with 13 bases between. The V gene's germline CDR1 is SNHLY and CDR2 FYNNEI. The CDR3 extends over 14 amino acids. CDR3 coding DNA: TGTGCCAGCGGGGCGATAGCCGTGAACACTGAAGCTTTCTTT. It specifies CASGAIAVNTEAFF.

The chain combines TRBV2 with TRBJ2-3; the D is unclear. V lost 4 bases, J lost 8 bases, and 7 bases lay in between. This CDR3 has 11 amino acids. CDR1 and CDR2 (germline): SNHLY, FYNNEI. CDR3 nucleotide sequence: TGTGCCAGCAGTGTAGAGAGTACGCAGTATTTT. Amino acids: CASSVESTQYF.

In DNA, the CDR3 is TGTGCCAGCAGTGACAGCGGGCATTCAGAAAAACTGTTTTTT. Residues: CASSDSGHSEKLFF. The chain has TRBV2 and TRBJ1-4; no clear D gene. CDR3 size: 14 residues. The germline CDR1 and CDR2 sequences are SNHLY and FYNNEI. V shed 3 bases and J shed 8 bases, with 13 bases lying between them.

The J gene is TRBJ1-1, the V gene TRBV4-1; 7 bases map to TRBD1. Germline CDR1 and CDR2: MGHRA and YSYEKL. The CDR3 covers 13 residues. After removal of 6 bases from V and 6 bases from J, the junction contained 7 bases not matched to a gene. CDR3 coding DNA: TGCGCCAGCAGGACAGGGTCGGGCCCTGAAGCTTTCTTT. It codes for CASRTGSGPEAFF.

The V gene is TRBV10-3, the J gene TRBJ2-7; TRBD1 agrees at 9 bases. J gave up 7 bases and V 8 bases, and 9 bases lay outside the gene matches. Germline-derived CDR1 and CDR2 are ENHRY and SYGVKD. The CDR3 covers 13 residues. The CDR3 sequence is CAIQGTGRHEQYF. As DNA, the CDR3 is TGTGCCATCCAGGGGACAGGGCGTCATGAGCAGTACTTC.

The chain has TRBV19 and TRBJ1-2, with a possible D match to TRBD1 (6 bases). The germline V gene encodes CDR1 LNHDA and CDR2 SQIVND (reference sequence). This CDR3 contains 13 residues. With 4 bases removed from V and 10 bases from J, the gap between germline ends came to 16 bases. DNA for the CDR3: TGTGCCAGTAGTAACTCCGACAGGCAAATCTACACCTTC. This gives the protein CASSNSDRQIYTF.

The V gene is TRBV5-1, the J gene TRBJ2-3, with no clear D. The CDR3 is made up of 14 amino acids. The V and J ends lost 0 bases and 4 bases respectively, with 9 bases between them. Germline V gene lookup returns CDR1 SGHRS and CDR2 YFSETQ. The CDR3 spells CASSLVPQADTQYF. The CDR3, as DNA: TGCGCCAGCAGCTTGGTACCGCAGGCAGATACGCAGTATTTT.

This chain uses TRBV7-2 with TRBJ2-3, with TRBD2 matching over 8 bases. V lost 5 bases and J lost 3; bases outside the gene matches: 7. This CDR3 comprises 15 residues. Germline V gene data show CDR1 as SGHTA and CDR2 as FQGNSA. The CDR3 nucleotides are TGTGCCAGCAGCCTTCCGGGACTAGAGACAGATACGCAGTATTTT. Its protein product is CASSLPGLETDTQYF.

The rearrangement uses TRBV18 and TRBJ1-5; the D gene is possibly TRBD1 (6 bases). Trimming cost V 3 bases and J 6 bases, with 15 bases left between them. Germline V gives CDR1 KGHSH, CDR2 LQKENI. The CDR3 length is 15 residues. As DNA, the CDR3 is TGTGCCAGCTCACCTAAGGCAGGGGACGGTCAGCCCCAGCATTTT. It specifies CASSPKAGDGQPQHF.

The chain recombines TRBV6-5 with TRBJ2-2, with a weak D call TRBD1 (5 bases). Trimming left V 5 bases short and J 5 bases short, with 15 bases between. Germline V gene data show CDR1 as MNHEY and CDR2 as SVGAGI. CDR3 size: 15 residues. CDR3 nucleotide sequence: TGTGCCAGCAGTCCCTACCCGTCAGGGACCGGGGAGCTGTTTTTT. Amino acid sequence: CASSPYPSGTGELFF.

The V gene is TRBV20-1, the J gene TRBJ2-1; possibly TRBD1 for D (6 bases). Trimming removed 6 bases from V and 9 bases from J, with 9 bases in between. Germline CDR1 DFQATT, CDR2 SNEGSKA (reference sequence). The CDR3 spans 10 residues. The CDR3 sequence: CSAGHSEQFF. CDR3 DNA sequence: TGCAGTGCGGGACACTCTGAGCAGTTCTTC.

This clone was observed a handful of times. V and J are TRBV19 and TRBJ1-5, with D maybe TRBD1 (5 bases). The CDR3 totals 16 residues. Germline-derived CDR1 and CDR2 are LNHDA and SQIVND (reference sequence). The V and J ends lost 1 base and 0 bases respectively, with 10 bases between them. The CDR3 region is CASSIVETASNQPQHF. As DNA, the CDR3 is TGTGCCAGTAGTATAGTGGAGACAGCTAGCAATCAGCCCCAGCATTTT.